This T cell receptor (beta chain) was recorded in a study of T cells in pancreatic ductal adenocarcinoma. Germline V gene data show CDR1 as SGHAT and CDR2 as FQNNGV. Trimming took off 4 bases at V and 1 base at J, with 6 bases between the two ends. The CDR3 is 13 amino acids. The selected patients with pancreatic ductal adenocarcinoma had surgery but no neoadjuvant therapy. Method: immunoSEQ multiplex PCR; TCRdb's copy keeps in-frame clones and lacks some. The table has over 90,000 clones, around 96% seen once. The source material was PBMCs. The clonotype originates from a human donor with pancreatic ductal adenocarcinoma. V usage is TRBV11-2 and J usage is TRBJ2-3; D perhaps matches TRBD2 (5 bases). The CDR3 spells CASSWGGTDTQYF. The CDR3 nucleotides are TGTGCCAGCAGCTGGGGAGGCACAGATACGCAGTATTTT.